Described below is a single TCR beta chain sequence and its context. Repertoires were generated with immunoSEQ multiplex PCR, while TCRdb's copy carries only in-frame clones and drops some. This table has a few hundred thousand clones, roughly 89% appearing once. Cohort allocation depended upon clinical history that participants reported. This sample stems from a study of blood T cell repertoires in COVID-19. Trimming at V came to 5 bases and at J to 12 bases, leaving 7 bases not matched to a gene. CDR1 is SEHNR and CDR2 is FQNEAQ in the germline V gene (reference sequence). CDR3 length: 12 residues. The V call is TRBV7-9, the J call TRBJ2-1; TRBD1 aligns across 7 bases. The sample consisted of PBMCs or T cells enriched from blood (not recorded which). The source is a man between 18 and 35 years old with acute COVID-19. DNA for the CDR3: TGTGCCAGCAGCGCCACAGGGGAAGGGCAGTTCTTC. Protein: CASSATGEGQFF.